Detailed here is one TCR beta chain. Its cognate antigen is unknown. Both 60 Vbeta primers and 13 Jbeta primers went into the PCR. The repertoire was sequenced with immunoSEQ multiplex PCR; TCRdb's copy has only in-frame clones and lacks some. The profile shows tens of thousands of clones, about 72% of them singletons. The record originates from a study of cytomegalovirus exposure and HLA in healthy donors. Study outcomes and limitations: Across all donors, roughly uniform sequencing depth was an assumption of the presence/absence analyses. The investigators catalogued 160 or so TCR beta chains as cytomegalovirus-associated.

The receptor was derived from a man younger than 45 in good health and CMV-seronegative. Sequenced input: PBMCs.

The CDR3 DNA reads TGTGCCAGCAGCCAGCCGGGACAGGATTACACTGAAGCTTTCTTT. Protein sequence: CASSQPGQDYTEAFF. V gene TRBV4-2 combines with J gene TRBJ1-1, with TRBD1 identical over 8 bases. The CDR3 is made up of 15 amino acids. Germline V CDR1 and CDR2: LGHNA, YNFKEQ. J was trimmed by 3 bases and V by 3 bases; bases with no gene match: 6.